This T cell receptor (beta chain) was identified in a study of blood T cell repertoires in COVID-19. Study-level background: The United States, Italy and Spain supplied acute and convalescent COVID-19 samples.

As handled by the study authors: Estimates of nucleated cell counts were drawn from the amplification of reference gene primers. Some clones are missing from TCRdb's copy, which holds only in-frame ones; the method was immunoSEQ multiplex PCR. V, J and clone size derive from that table, while D and trimming were established from the DNA sequence. The sample yields 3,400 or so clones, roughly 80% seen once. Germline CDR1 reads LNHDA; CDR2 reads SQIVND (reference sequence). With 7 bases removed from V and 8 bases from J, the gap between germline ends came to 15 bases. The CDR3 totals 13 residues. The source material was peripheral blood. The sequence came from a human donor in a cohort sampled during active COVID-19. The V gene is TRBV19, the J gene TRBJ1-3; no clear D. CDR3 in DNA: TGTGCCAGTACCCGGGTACCGCGCGACACCATATATTTT. Translation gives CASTRVPRDTIYF.